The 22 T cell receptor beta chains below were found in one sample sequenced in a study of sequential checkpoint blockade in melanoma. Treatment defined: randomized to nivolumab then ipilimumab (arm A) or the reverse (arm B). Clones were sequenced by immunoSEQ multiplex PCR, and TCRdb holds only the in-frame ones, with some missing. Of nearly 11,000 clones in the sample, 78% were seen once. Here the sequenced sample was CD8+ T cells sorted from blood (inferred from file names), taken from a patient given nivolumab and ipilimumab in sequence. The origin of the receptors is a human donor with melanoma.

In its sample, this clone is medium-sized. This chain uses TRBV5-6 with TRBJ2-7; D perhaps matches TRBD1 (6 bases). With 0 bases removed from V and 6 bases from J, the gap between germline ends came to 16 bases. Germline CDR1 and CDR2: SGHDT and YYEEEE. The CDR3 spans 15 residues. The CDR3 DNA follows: TGTGCCAGCAGCTTGGCCACAGGGTGGGTCTCCGAGCAGTACTTC. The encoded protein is CASSLATGWVSEQYF.

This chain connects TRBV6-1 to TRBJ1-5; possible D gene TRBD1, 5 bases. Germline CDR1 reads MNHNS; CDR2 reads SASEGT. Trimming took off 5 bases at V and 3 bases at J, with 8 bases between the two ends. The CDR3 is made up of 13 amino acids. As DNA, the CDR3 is TGTGCCAGCAGTAGGGACTACAATCAGCCCCAGCATTTT. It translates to CASSRDYNQPQHF.

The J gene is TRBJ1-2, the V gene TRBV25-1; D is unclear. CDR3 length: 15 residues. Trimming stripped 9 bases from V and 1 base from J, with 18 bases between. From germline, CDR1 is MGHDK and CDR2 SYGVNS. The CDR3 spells CASKPTAGFNYGYTF. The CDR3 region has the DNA TGTGCCAGTAAACCCACCGCGGGTTTTAACTATGGCTACACCTTC.

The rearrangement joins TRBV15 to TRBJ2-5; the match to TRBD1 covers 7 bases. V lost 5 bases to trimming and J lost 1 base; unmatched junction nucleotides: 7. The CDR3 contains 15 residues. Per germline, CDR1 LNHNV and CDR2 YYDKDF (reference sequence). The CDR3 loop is CATSEDRSIQETQYF. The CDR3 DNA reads TGTGCCACCAGCGAGGACAGGAGCATCCAAGAGACCCAGTACTTC.

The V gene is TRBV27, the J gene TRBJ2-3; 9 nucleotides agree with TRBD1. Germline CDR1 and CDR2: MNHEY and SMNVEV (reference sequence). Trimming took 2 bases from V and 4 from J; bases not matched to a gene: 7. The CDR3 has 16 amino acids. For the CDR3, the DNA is TGTGCCAGCAGTTTACCGGGACAGGGTAGGGCAGATACGCAGTATTTT. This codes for CASSLPGQGRADTQYF.

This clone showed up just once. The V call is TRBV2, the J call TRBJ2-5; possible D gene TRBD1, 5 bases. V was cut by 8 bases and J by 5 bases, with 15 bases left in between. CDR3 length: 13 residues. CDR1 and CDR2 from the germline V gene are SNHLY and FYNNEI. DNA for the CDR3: TGTGCCAGCTACGGCAGGGTATCGGAGACCCAGTACTTC. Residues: CASYGRVSETQYF.

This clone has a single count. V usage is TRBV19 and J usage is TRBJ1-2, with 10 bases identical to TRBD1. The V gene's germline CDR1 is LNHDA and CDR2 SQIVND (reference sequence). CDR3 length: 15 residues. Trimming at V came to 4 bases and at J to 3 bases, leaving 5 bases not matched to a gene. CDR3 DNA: TGTGCCAGTAGTAACCGGGACAGGGGAGACTATGGCTACACCTTC. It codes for CASSNRDRGDYGYTF.

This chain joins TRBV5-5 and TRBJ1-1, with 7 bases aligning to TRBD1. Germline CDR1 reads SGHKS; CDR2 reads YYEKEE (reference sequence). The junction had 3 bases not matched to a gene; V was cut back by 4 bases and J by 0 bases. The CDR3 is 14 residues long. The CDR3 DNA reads TGTGCCAGCAGCAGGGACAGATTGAACACTGAAGCTTTCTTT. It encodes CASSRDRLNTEAFF.

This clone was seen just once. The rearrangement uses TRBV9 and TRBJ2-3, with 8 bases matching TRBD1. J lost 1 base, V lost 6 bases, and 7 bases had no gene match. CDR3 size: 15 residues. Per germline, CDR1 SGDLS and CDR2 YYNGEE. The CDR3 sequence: CASNTGQGGTDTQYF. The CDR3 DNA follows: TGTGCCAGCAACACCGGACAGGGCGGCACAGATACGCAGTATTTT.

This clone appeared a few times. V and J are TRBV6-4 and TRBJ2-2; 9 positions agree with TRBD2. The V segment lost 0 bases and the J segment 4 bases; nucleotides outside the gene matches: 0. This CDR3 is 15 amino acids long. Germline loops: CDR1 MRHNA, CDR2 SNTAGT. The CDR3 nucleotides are TGTGCCAGCAGTGACTCGCGGGAGGGCACCGGGGAGCTGTTTTTT. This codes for CASSDSREGTGELFF.

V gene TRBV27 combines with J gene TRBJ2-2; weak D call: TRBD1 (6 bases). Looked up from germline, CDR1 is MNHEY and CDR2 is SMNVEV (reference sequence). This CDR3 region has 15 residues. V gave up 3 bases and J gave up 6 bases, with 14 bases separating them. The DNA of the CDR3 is TGTGCCAGCAGTTTGGGGGCAGGGCTTTCCGGGGAGCTGTTTTTT. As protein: CASSLGAGLSGELFF.

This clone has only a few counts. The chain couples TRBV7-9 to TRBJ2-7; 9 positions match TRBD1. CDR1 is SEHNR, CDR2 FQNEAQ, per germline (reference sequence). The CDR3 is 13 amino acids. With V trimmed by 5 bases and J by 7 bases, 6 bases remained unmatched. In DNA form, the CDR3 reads TGTGCCAGCAGCGCCGACAGGGGGTGGGAGCAGTACTTC. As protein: CASSADRGWEQYF.

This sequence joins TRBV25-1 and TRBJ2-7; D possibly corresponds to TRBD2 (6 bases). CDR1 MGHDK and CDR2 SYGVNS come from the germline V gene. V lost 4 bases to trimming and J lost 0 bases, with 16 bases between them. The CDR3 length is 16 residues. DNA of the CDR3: TGTGCCAGCAGTGCCTGGACACGGGACTCCTCCTACGAGCAGTACTTC. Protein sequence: CASSAWTRDSSYEQYF.

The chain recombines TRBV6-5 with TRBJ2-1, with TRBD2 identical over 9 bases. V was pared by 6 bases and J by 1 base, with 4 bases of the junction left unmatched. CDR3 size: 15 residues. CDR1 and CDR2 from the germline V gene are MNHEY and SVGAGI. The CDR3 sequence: CASSLSGSSYNEQFF. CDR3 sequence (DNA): TGTGCCAGCAGCCTTAGCGGGAGTTCCTACAATGAGCAGTTCTTC.

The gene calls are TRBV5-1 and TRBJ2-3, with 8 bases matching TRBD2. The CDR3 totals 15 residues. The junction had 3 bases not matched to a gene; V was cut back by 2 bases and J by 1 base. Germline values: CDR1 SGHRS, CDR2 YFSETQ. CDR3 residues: CASSFYGRGTDTQYF. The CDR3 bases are TGCGCCAGCAGCTTTTACGGGAGGGGCACAGATACGCAGTATTTT.

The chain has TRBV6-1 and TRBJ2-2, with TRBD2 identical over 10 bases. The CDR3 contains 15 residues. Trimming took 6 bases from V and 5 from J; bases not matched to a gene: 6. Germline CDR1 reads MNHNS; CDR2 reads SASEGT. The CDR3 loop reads CASRRGTSETGELFF. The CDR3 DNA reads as TGTGCCAGCAGGAGGGGGACTAGCGAGACCGGGGAGCTGTTTTTT.

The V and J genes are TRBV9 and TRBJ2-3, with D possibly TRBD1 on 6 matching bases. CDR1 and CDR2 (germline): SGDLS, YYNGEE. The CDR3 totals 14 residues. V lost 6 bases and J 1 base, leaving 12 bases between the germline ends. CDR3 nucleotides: TGTGCCAGCACGTCGACAGGCCGCACAGATACGCAGTATTTT. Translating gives CASTSTGRTDTQYF.

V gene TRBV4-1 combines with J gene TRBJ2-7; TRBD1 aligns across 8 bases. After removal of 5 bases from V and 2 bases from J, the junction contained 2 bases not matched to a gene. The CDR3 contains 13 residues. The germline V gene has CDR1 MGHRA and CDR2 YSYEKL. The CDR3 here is CASSRTGTYEQYF. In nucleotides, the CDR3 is TGCGCCAGCAGCAGGACAGGGACCTACGAGCAGTACTTC.

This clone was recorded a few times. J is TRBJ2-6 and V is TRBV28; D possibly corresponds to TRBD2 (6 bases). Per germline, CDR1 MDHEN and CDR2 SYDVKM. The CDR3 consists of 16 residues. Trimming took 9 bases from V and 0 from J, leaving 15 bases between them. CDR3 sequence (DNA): TGTGCCAGTTCTCGCGGCGGGGCCTCTGGGGCCAACGTCCTGACTTTC. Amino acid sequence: CASSRGGASGANVLTF. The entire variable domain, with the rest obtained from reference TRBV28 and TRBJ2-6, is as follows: DVKVTQSSRYLVKRTGEKVFLECVQDMDHENMFWYRQDPGLGLRLIYFSYDVKMKEKGDIPEGYSVSREKKERFSLILESASTNQTSMYLCASSRGGASGANVLTFGAGSRLTVL.

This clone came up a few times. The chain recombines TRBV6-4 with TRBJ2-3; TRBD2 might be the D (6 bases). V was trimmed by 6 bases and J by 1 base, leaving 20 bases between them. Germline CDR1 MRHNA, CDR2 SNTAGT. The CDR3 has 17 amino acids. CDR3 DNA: TGTGCCAGCAGCAAAACGGATAGCGGAGGAGGCACAGATACGCAGTATTTT. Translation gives CASSKTDSGGGTDTQYF.

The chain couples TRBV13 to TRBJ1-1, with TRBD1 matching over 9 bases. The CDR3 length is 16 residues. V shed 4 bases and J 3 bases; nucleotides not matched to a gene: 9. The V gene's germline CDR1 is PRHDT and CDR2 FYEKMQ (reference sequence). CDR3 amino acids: CASSSGQGNTYTEAFF. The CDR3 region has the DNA TGTGCCAGCAGCTCCGGACAGGGGAATACTTACACTGAAGCTTTCTTT.

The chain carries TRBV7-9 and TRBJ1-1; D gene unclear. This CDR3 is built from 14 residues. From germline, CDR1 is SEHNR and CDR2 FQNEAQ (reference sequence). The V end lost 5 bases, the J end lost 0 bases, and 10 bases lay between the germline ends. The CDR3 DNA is TGTGCCAGCAGCGGTGGAGTAATGAACACTGAAGCTTTCTTT. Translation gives CASSGGVMNTEAFF.